The subject of this entry is one T cell receptor (beta chain). In its sample, this clonotype was seen many times. Its antigen has not been determined. No much larger clonotype is one base removed from it; base qualities were not supplied. The entry originates in a study of human T cells and chemical hapten exposure (dated by TCRdb to about 2021). General notes on the study: For sensitization, 2% DPC in acetone was applied to an approximately 2 cm by approximately 2 cm area of upper inner arm skin. Blood for TCR sequencing was provided by twenty-nine alopecia patients at one to four time points (pre-sensitization, 2, 6 and 24 weeks). Patch testing was done on the upper back using Finn chambers containing 0.01% DPC, and results were scored after 6 days according to International Contact Dermatitis Research Group standards. Most of the patients in the cohort were female, and the cohort covered alopecia areata with under or over 50% scalp involvement, alopecia totalis and alopecia universalis. Blood was sampled from patients pre-sensitization (week 0) and at 2, 6 and about 24 weeks after DPC sensitization. The libraries were sequenced as a pool, and the TCR yield per sample differed mostly because of small variations in library volumes within the pool. Peripheral blood TCR repertoire changes were tracked in vivo in alopecia patients during primary and secondary sensitization to the hapten diphenylcyclopropenone (DPC). Weekly therapeutic DPC doses were additionally applied to the scalp of patients throughout the roughly 23-week study period. Beyond this particular receptor, the publication reports: Repeated subsampling changed both the strength of the expansion versus patch-test correlation and the threshold at which that correlation became significant. Patch test score was positively correlated with the number of PT1 expanded TCRs, with significance at thresholds 8, 16 and 32 but not at 4. Because all patients had alopecia, a presumed autoimmune disease, the immune response of the patients might differ from that of healthy individuals. The number of TCRs above 1 in 1000 frequency did not change with DPC sensitization; there was no evidence of global repertoire structure alterations. Compared with pre-sensitization or healthy control sets, expanded TCRs formed significantly more large CDR3 similarity clusters, which is consistent with antigen-driven responses.

The library came from RACE. For sequencing, a NextSeq 500 was employed. During library preparation, unique molecular identifiers were attached to individual cDNA molecules so that TCRs could be counted quantitatively and reproducibly. Each blood RNA sample was used to sequence both TCR alpha and TCR beta chains. The paper's data handling went like this. A median of around 100,000 TCRs per sample was observed, with a range of roughly 23,224 to 750,000. V, J and CDR3 annotation of the TCR reads was carried out using the Decombinator software suite. For the PS versus PT1 abundance plots, all samples were subsampled to the same number of TCRs (28,000). Expanded TCRs were defined as absent before sensitization and observed at least eight times at the 2-week time point. TCRdb took the public reads, trimmed them with fastp at Q25, ran MiXCR for clone calling and kept in-frame beta chains. Under each unique CDR3 protein, matching rows form one entry showing the most common genes and DNA. TCRdb's processing, not the authors' own work, is the source of the V and J calls. The sample profile shows fewer than 85,000 distinct CDR3 sequences; under 14% of them were found once. Roughly 1.5% of the sample is in the top ten clones.

The sample's time point label is to be understood as: patch test 2, 6 weeks after DPC sensitization. In light of the paper, this sample's treatment or condition label describes: therapeutic diphenylcyclopropenone sensitization with weekly scalp DPC. At every patch-test visit, the blood draw took place before the patch test was put on. Patients were considered eligible if aged 18 to 70, diagnosed with alopecia and deemed suitable for DPC therapy, and patients were excluded if pregnant. Unfractionated whole blood was collected in Tempus Blood RNA tubes, and total RNA was extracted from that blood. The sequence was obtained from a man aged 18 to 30 with alopecia areata. Some clones in this sample may be carry-over from other donors' samples. The sample here was whole blood, taken in connection with sensitization to the hapten diphenylcyclopropenone (DPC).

Here the CDR3 is given as CASSFRGASHTIYF. The nucleotide sequence is TGTGCCAGCAGCTTTCGGGGGGCCTCACACACCATATATTTT. The receptor chain draws on TRBV5-4 and TRBJ1-3; matching of 6 bases hints at TRBD1 as the D gene. The CDR3 sequence holds 14 residues, the cysteine and phenylalanine included. The DNA shown is the 42-base CDR3, in frame from base 1. Between the V and J ends, shortened by 2 bases and 8 bases respectively, the junction contains 14 bases. The CDR1 and CDR2 encoded by the germline V gene (reference sequence) are SGHNT and YYREEE.